Below are 14 T cell receptor beta chains sequenced from a single sample in a study of identical twins. MiXCR was run by TCRdb on the 5' RACE reads, yielding one entry per CDR3 protein. The data show around 570,000 distinct CDR3 sequences, around a tenth seen once. These sequences were also reported in another study, on yellow fever vaccine responses in identical twins.

Sample: PBMCs. These receptors were obtained from a woman aged 18-29 years in good health.

This clonotype has ten or more counts. This chain connects TRBV7-2 to TRBJ2-3; TRBD2 matches 11 bases. This CDR3 comprises 18 residues. The junction had 9 bases not matched to a gene; V was cut back by 4 bases and J by 0 bases. Per the germline V gene, CDR1 is SGHTA and CDR2 is FQGNSA. CDR3 bases: TGTGCCAGCAGCTACGTGTCGACTAGCGGGACTAGCACAGATACGCAGTATTTT. Protein: CASSYVSTSGTSTDTQYF.

The table lists this clonotype with many counts. The V gene is TRBV12-3 or TRBV12-4, the J gene TRBJ2-5; no reliable D call. The CDR3 totals 11 residues. Trimming removed 6 bases at V and 5 bases at J, with 7 bases between. The CDR3 DNA sequence: TGTGCCAGCAGGTTTCGGGAGACCCAGTACTTC. Protein product: CASRFRETQYF.

This clonotype was seen at least ten times. The chain couples TRBV20-1 to TRBJ2-7, with D maybe TRBD1 (6 bases). Trimming stripped 5 bases from V and 2 bases from J, with 16 bases between. There are 14 residues in the CDR3. CDR1 DFQATT and CDR2 SNEGSKA come from the germline V gene (reference sequence). The CDR3 sequence: CSAEDRNKAYEQYF. The CDR3 DNA is TGCAGTGCTGAGGACAGAAATAAGGCCTACGAGCAGTACTTC.

There are a few counts of this clonotype. This chain links TRBV7-8 with TRBJ2-7; 7 bases map to TRBD2. Germline CDR1 is SGHVS and CDR2 is FQNEAQ. V trimming: 5 bases; J trimming: 6 bases; junction bases outside the gene matches: 10. The CDR3 spans 14 residues. The CDR3 nucleotides are TGTGCCAGCAGCCCCAGGGAGGGTTTGGGCGAGCAGTACTTC. Translated, it gives CASSPREGLGEQYF.

This clonotype was counted only a few times. V is TRBV28 and J is TRBJ2-6; 11 positions match TRBD2. V was pared by 5 bases and J by 2 bases, with 5 bases of the junction left unmatched. Germline V CDR1 and CDR2: MDHEN, SYDVKM. This CDR3 spans 17 amino acids. CDR3 bases: TGTGCCAGCAGTCCGACTAGCGGGGTGACTGGGGCCAACGTCCTGACTTTC. Residues: CASSPTSGVTGANVLTF.

This clonotype was seen repeatedly, ten times or more. The V and J genes are TRBV12-3 or TRBV12-4 and TRBJ2-5; the D is unclear. The CDR3 runs to 14 residues. V was cut by 2 bases and J by 3 bases, with 10 bases left in between. The CDR3 loop is CASSLFPGEETQYF. In DNA form, the CDR3 reads TGTGCCAGCAGTTTATTCCCAGGAGAAGAGACCCAGTACTTC.

The V gene is TRBV29-1, the J gene TRBJ2-7; 7 bases match TRBD2. CDR1 and CDR2 (germline): SQVTM, ANQGSEA. V gave up 3 bases and J gave up 7 bases; unmatched junction bases: 9. This CDR3 has 13 amino acids. The DNA of the CDR3 is TGCAGCGTTGATGCGGGAGTCGGGGGAGAGCAGTACTTC. It codes for CSVDAGVGGEQYF.

The V and J genes are TRBV28 and TRBJ2-1, with D perhaps given as TRBD1 or TRBD2 (5 bases each). In germline, CDR1 is MDHEN, CDR2 SYDVKM. The CDR3 consists of 13 residues. V gave up 3 bases and J gave up 6 bases, with 9 bases separating them. CDR3 nucleotide sequence: TGTGCCAGCAGTTTGGGACCCGGCAATGAGCAGTTCTTC. Its protein product is CASSLGPGNEQFF.

The chain recombines TRBV20-1 with TRBJ2-6, with D unclear. This CDR3 has 14 residues. V gave up 6 bases and J gave up 2 bases, with 11 bases separating them. Germline CDR1 and CDR2: DFQATT and SNEGSKA (reference sequence). In nucleotides, the CDR3 is TGCAGTGCGAGCAAGGCCCCTGGGGCCAACGTCCTGACTTTC. Protein: CSASKAPGANVLTF.

This chain connects TRBV7-9 to TRBJ2-1, with TRBD2 matching 12 bases. Germline V gene sequence: CDR1 SEHNR, CDR2 FQNEAQ (reference sequence). The V and J ends lost 9 bases and 8 bases, in that order; junction bases with no gene match: 11. The CDR3 contains 15 residues. CDR3: CASRPRTSGADEQFF. The CDR3 coding sequence is TGTGCCAGTAGACCTCGGACTAGCGGGGCCGATGAGCAGTTCTTC. Supplemented by reference TRBV7-9 and TRBJ2-1, the full variable domain reads DTGVSQNPRHKITKRGQNVTFRCDPISEHNRLYWYRQTLGQGPEFLTYFQNEAQLEKSRLLSDRFSAERPKGSFSTLEIQRTEQGDSAMYLCASRPRTSGADEQFFGPGTRLTVL.

This clonotype came up many times. The V gene is TRBV29-1, the J gene TRBJ2-4; 7 nucleotides match TRBD1. This CDR3 is built from 14 residues. From germline, CDR1 is SQVTM and CDR2 ANQGSEA. The ends lost 4 bases at V and 6 bases at J; junction bases unmatched: 9. The CDR3 DNA reads as TGCAGCGTTGGCGGCAGGGGGTTGGCAAACATTCAGTACTTC. This encodes CSVGGRGLANIQYF.

The chain joins TRBV7-9 to TRBJ2-1, with 9 bases aligning to TRBD2. The CDR3 sequence is 14 residues long. Germline trimming cut 6 bases from V and 7 bases from J; bases unmatched to any gene: 7. The germline V gene encodes CDR1 SEHNR and CDR2 FQNEAQ (reference sequence). CDR3 coding DNA: TGTGCCAGCAGGCGCGGGGGGGCTACGAATGAGCAGTTCTTC. Its protein is CASRRGGATNEQFF.

This clonotype was seen only a few times. In DNA, the CDR3 is TGTGCCAGCAGTTTGGGGGACAGGGGGTCGGGTAATTCACCCCTCCACTTT. Protein: CASSLGDRGSGNSPLHF. V is TRBV6-5 and J is TRBJ1-6; 11 bases align to TRBD1. CDR3 length: 17 amino acids. V lost 4 bases to trimming and J lost 6 bases; unmatched junction nucleotides: 8. Germline V gene data show CDR1 as MNHEY and CDR2 as SVGAGI.

This clonotype was seen more than once but under ten times. This chain links TRBV3-1 with TRBJ1-1; D unclear. With 4 bases removed from V and 0 bases from J, the gap between germline ends came to 12 bases. CDR3 length: 15 residues. The V gene's germline CDR1 is LGHDT and CDR2 YNNKEL (reference sequence). In DNA, the CDR3 is TGTGCCAGCAGCCCCCGGACGTCGATGAACACTGAAGCTTTCTTT. This translates into CASSPRTSMNTEAFF.